The 24 T cell receptor beta chains below all came from one sample that was sequenced in a study of beta chain features in type 1 diabetes (dated by TCRdb to the late 2010s). Libraries were prepared through the immunoSEQ multiplex PCR assay. The entire amount of isolated RNA was reverse transcribed using the High Capacity cDNA Reverse Transcription Kit, so the sequenced TCRB transcripts were expressed ones. TCRdb took over this immuneACCESS table, retaining in-frame rearrangements with V and J assigned. Such tables are incomplete; in checked studies, under half of the missing clones stem from an unresolved V gene, and the remainder is unexplained. This sample holds roughly 610,000 clones; around 15% were observed only once. The ten most abundant clones make up about 0.097% of the sample. The sequencing input was naive CD4+ T cells from blood. The cell subset or site label here, explained by the study, means: true naive CD4+ T cells. These receptors were collected from a man in his late teens or twenties in good health.

The genes are TRBV15 and TRBJ2-3, with 7 bases matching TRBD2. The V gene end was trimmed by 0 bases and the J gene end by 1 base; junction bases not matched to a gene: 4. Germline CDR1 and CDR2: LNHNV and YYDKDF (reference sequence). The CDR3 spans 16 residues. CDR3 sequence (DNA): TGTGCCACCAGCAGAGACGGCGCGGGGGGCACAGATACGCAGTATTTT. This codes for CATSRDGAGGTDTQYF.

This chain links TRBV25-1 with TRBJ2-7; no clear D gene. Trimming shortened V by 6 bases and J by 0 bases, and 12 bases separated the two germline ends. The CDR3 covers 14 residues. The germline CDR1 and CDR2 sequences are MGHDK and SYGVNS. The DNA for the CDR3 is TGTGCCAGCAGCCGGCCCGGCGGCTCCTACGAGCAGTACTTC. Protein sequence: CASSRPGGSYEQYF.

Only a few counts were recorded for this clone. The CDR3 loop is CASSRTGTSVGTYF. The CDR3 nucleotides are TGTGCCAGTAGTAGAACCGGGACTAGCGTCGGGACCTATTTT. The chain carries TRBV19 and TRBJ2-3, with 10 bases identical to TRBD2. This CDR3 has 14 amino acids. Germline values: CDR1 LNHDA, CDR2 SQIVND (reference sequence). Trimming cost V 4 bases and J 15 bases; bases outside gene matches: 13.

The chain employs TRBV9 and TRBJ1-2, with 10 positions matching TRBD1. V gave up 7 bases and J gave up 4 bases; unmatched junction bases: 7. Germline assignment: CDR1 SGDLS and CDR2 YYNGEE. The CDR3 sequence is 14 residues long. The CDR3 here is CASCRDRGGYGYTF. CDR3 in DNA: TGTGCCAGCTGCCGGGACAGGGGAGGCTATGGCTACACCTTC.

The rearrangement uses TRBV15 and TRBJ2-2; D call uncertain. Germline-derived CDR1 and CDR2 are LNHNV and YYDKDF (reference sequence). CDR3 length: 16 amino acids. The V end was cut by 6 bases, the J end by 0 bases, with 14 bases between. The DNA for the CDR3 is TGTGCCACCAGTAGGCTCGGTAATACGAACACCGGGGAGCTGTTTTTT. Residues: CATSRLGNTNTGELFF.

The chain combines TRBV6-5 with TRBJ1-6; D is possibly TRBD1 (6 bases). Germline CDR1 and CDR2: MNHEY and SVGAGI. Trimming took 6 bases from V and 7 from J, leaving 16 bases between them. This CDR3 spans 15 amino acids. Written as DNA, the CDR3 is TGTGCCAGCAGCCGGATCGGGGGGCAGAATTCACCCCTCCACTTT. Translated: CASSRIGGQNSPLHF.

A few counts support this clone. The chain links TRBV4-3 to TRBJ1-6; unclear D gene. The CDR3 contains 16 residues. V gave up 6 bases and J gave up 0 bases, with 12 bases separating them. The V gene's germline CDR1 is LGHNA and CDR2 YSLEER. The DNA for the CDR3 is TGCGCCAGCAGTTCGGGAGAGCGCTCCTATAATTCACCCCTCCACTTT. Protein: CASSSGERSYNSPLHF.

The DNA of the CDR3 is TGTGCCTGGGGGGTGGGGATTGAAGCTTTCTTT. Amino acids: CAWGVGIEAFF. The chain joins TRBV30 to TRBJ1-1; D not certain. The CDR3 spans 11 residues. Germline V gene sequence: CDR1 GTSNPN, CDR2 SVGIG (reference sequence). V was trimmed by 5 bases and J by 7 bases, leaving 11 bases between them.

This clone was seen only a few times. This rearrangement joins TRBV4-3 to TRBJ2-3; 9 nucleotides match TRBD1. Trimming removed 0 bases from V and 0 bases from J; junction bases left unmatched: 7. Per germline, CDR1 LGHNA and CDR2 YSLEER. CDR3 size: 18 residues. The CDR3 DNA reads as TGCGCCAGCAGCCAAGATGGTGGAGGACAGGGGAGCACAGATACGCAGTATTTT. Translated, it gives CASSQDGGGQGSTDTQYF.

Comment on this clone: This same CDR3 is encoded by further DNA sequences in the sample. The chain combines TRBV7-9 with TRBJ2-7; 7 bases match TRBD1. Unmatched junction bases numbered 3, after V lost 1 base and J lost 3 bases. This CDR3 is 14 amino acids long. CDR1 and CDR2 from the germline V gene are SEHNR and FQNEAQ (reference sequence). DNA for the CDR3: TGTGCCAGCAGCTTAGGGCAGGGGGACTACGAGCAGTACTTC. Translated: CASSLGQGDYEQYF.

V gene TRBV5-4 combines with J gene TRBJ1-1, with TRBD1 matching over 8 bases. The CDR3 has 12 amino acids. CDR1 and CDR2 (germline): SGHNT, YYREEE (reference sequence). The V and J ends lost 9 bases and 3 bases, in that order; junction bases with no gene match: 4. CDR3 residues: CATKQGDTEAFF. The CDR3 region has the DNA TGTGCCACAAAACAGGGGGACACTGAAGCTTTCTTT. Full variable domain (remainder filled in from reference TRBV5-4 and TRBJ1-1): ETGVTQSPTHLIKTRGQQVTLRCSSQSGHNTVSWYQQALGQGPQFIFQYYREEENGRGNFPPRFSGLQFPNYSSELNVNALELDDSALYLCATKQGDTEAFFGQGTRLTVV.

This clone was observed a few times. The J gene is TRBJ2-7, the V gene TRBV2, with D hard to call. V dropped 10 bases and J dropped 3 bases, with 10 bases sitting between them. Germline CDR1 reads SNHLY; CDR2 reads FYNNEI. The CDR3 consists of 11 residues. CDR3 DNA: TGTGCCACCAACAGCTACTACGAGCAGTACTTC. It translates to CATNSYYEQYF.

Only a few counts were recorded for this clone. The genes are TRBV18 and TRBJ2-7; a weak D match, TRBD1 (6 bases). CDR1 KGHSH and CDR2 LQKENI come from the germline V gene. Trimming pared 3 bases from V and 6 bases from J, leaving 21 bases between. This CDR3 is built from 16 residues. The CDR3 DNA sequence: TGTGCCAGCTCACCGAAGGACAGATCCTCTACAGGCGAGCAGTACTTC. Protein: CASSPKDRSSTGEQYF.

CDR3: CASSLTGQGIYEQYF. The DNA for the CDR3 is TGTGCCAGCAGCTTAACCGGTCAGGGGATCTACGAGCAGTACTTC. V gene TRBV7-3 combines with J gene TRBJ2-7; D perhaps matches TRBD1 (6 bases). This CDR3 comprises 15 residues. Trimming cost V 0 bases and J 3 bases, with 12 bases left between them. From germline, CDR1 is SGHTA and CDR2 FQGTGA.

The V gene is TRBV7-2, the J gene TRBJ1-2; no reliable D call. Trimming took off 5 bases at V and 4 bases at J, with 11 bases between the two ends. The CDR3 is 13 residues long. Per germline, CDR1 SGHTA and CDR2 FQGNSA. The CDR3 coding sequence is TGTGCCAGCAGCCAGGACGGATTCTATGGCTACACCTTC. Residues: CASSQDGFYGYTF.

This clone was detected ten times or more. This chain joins TRBV25-1 and TRBJ1-1; TRBD1 matches at 12 bases. The junction had 2 bases not matched to a gene; V was cut back by 5 bases and J by 4 bases. The CDR3 spans 14 residues. Germline V gives CDR1 MGHDK, CDR2 SYGVNS. CDR3 DNA: TGTGCCAGCAGTAGGGGACAGGGGGCCACTGAAGCTTTCTTT. It is translated as CASSRGQGATEAFF.

This sequence joins TRBV5-4 and TRBJ2-7; 9 positions agree with TRBD1. CDR1 is SGHNT and CDR2 is YYREEE in the germline V gene (reference sequence). J gave up 2 bases and V 5 bases, and 5 bases lay outside the gene matches. The CDR3 is 14 residues long. CDR3 region: CASSPDRGPYEQYF. The CDR3 region has the DNA TGTGCCAGCAGTCCGGACAGGGGTCCCTACGAGCAGTACTTC.

This sequence joins TRBV13 and TRBJ2-5, with TRBD2 identical over 7 bases. Unmatched junction bases numbered 10, after V lost 5 bases and J lost 1 base. Germline V CDR1 and CDR2: PRHDT, FYEKMQ (reference sequence). There are 16 residues in the CDR3. CDR3 amino acids: CASSLRTSWAQETQYF. The DNA for the CDR3 is TGTGCCAGCAGCCTCCGGACTAGTTGGGCCCAAGAGACCCAGTACTTC.

The CDR3 is CASSLRLAYEQFF. The CDR3, as DNA: TGTGCCAGCAGCTTAAGACTAGCTTATGAGCAGTTCTTC. J is TRBJ2-1 and V is TRBV7-8; 7 bases are shared with TRBD2. The CDR3 consists of 13 residues. V shed 2 bases, J shed 8 bases, and the junction held 3 bases outside the gene matches. Per germline, CDR1 SGHVS and CDR2 FQNEAQ.

This clone came up many times. The genes are TRBV5-1 and TRBJ2-5, with D hard to call. The CDR3 is 12 residues long. The germline gives CDR1 SGHRS, CDR2 YFSETQ. V gave up 4 bases and J gave up 5 bases, with 9 bases separating them. The CDR3 DNA follows: TGCGCCAGCAGCCCGCCGCAGGAGACCCAGTACTTC. Protein product: CASSPPQETQYF.

This clone was seen more than once but under ten times. This chain connects TRBV10-3 to TRBJ1-1, with 9 bases fitting TRBD1. Per germline, CDR1 ENHRY and CDR2 SYGVKD. This CDR3 has 15 residues. V shed 4 bases, J shed 6 bases, and the junction held 9 bases outside the gene matches. The CDR3 region is CAISGGTGIFAEAFF. Written as DNA, the CDR3 is TGTGCCATCAGTGGCGGGACAGGGATTTTCGCTGAAGCTTTCTTT.

This clone was observed a few times. V is TRBV4-2 and J is TRBJ2-5, with D perhaps TRBD1 or TRBD2 (6 bases each). The DNA end favors TRBJ2-7, so the J call may be wrong. Germline CDR1 reads LGHNA; CDR2 reads YNFKEQ. The CDR3 runs to 14 residues. In nucleotides, the CDR3 is TGTGCCAGCAGCCATGCGGGACAAAACTACGAGCAGTACTTC. Translated: CASSHAGQNYEQYF.

This chain uses TRBV18 with TRBJ1-1; 7 positions agree with TRBD1. This CDR3 comprises 14 residues. Germline CDR1 reads KGHSH; CDR2 reads LQKENI. J lost 1 base, V lost 5 bases, and 4 bases had no gene match. As DNA, the CDR3 is TGTGCCAGCTCATACAGGGGTTGGAACACTGAAGCTTTCTTT. This encodes CASSYRGWNTEAFF.

This clone was observed a few times. V usage is TRBV7-2 and J usage is TRBJ1-2, with D unresolved. Trimming cost V 5 bases and J 8 bases, with 21 bases left between them. Germline loops: CDR1 SGHTA, CDR2 FQGNSA. The CDR3 consists of 15 residues. Written as DNA, the CDR3 is TGTGCCAGCAGCCCCCGTCGGCCCGGAGGAGAGGGCTACACCTTC. Its protein is CASSPRRPGGEGYTF.